This entry features one T cell receptor beta chain sequence. This sample was taken from a study of blood T cell repertoires in COVID-19. CDR3 size: 16 residues. Trimming took off 2 bases at V and 5 bases at J, with 16 bases between the two ends. CDR1 is KGHSH, CDR2 LQKENI, per germline. Generated by immunoSEQ multiplex PCR, the TCRdb table keeps only in-frame clones and is missing some. Altogether 56,000 or so clones are present, 88% being singletons, with the ten largest covering around 20%. This sequence originates from a woman at least 80 years old with active COVID-19. J is TRBJ1-5 and V is TRBV18; maybe TRBD1 (6 bases). Sequencing input: peripheral blood. CDR3 sequence reads: CASSPDGQFGDQPQHF. The CDR3 nucleotides are TGTGCCAGCTCACCAGATGGACAGTTCGGAGATCAGCCCCAGCATTTT.